The 28 T cell receptor beta chains below all came from one sample that was sequenced in a study of blood T cell repertoires in COVID-19. Assay used: immunoSEQ multiplex PCR; TCRdb lists only in-frame clones, some missing. The sample shows over 85,000 clones, 70% to 90% of them seen only once. Sequenced: peripheral blood. These receptors were collected from a human donor with COVID-19, enrolled during active disease. The donor label of this sample is uncertain.

The chain links TRBV5-6 to TRBJ2-7; D is unclear. V was trimmed by 2 bases and J by 0 bases, leaving 6 bases between them. Germline CDR1 is SGHDT and CDR2 is YYEEEE. The CDR3 is made up of 13 amino acids. CDR3 nucleotide sequence: TGTGCCAGCAGCTTCACTGGCTCCTACGAGCAGTACTTC. As protein: CASSFTGSYEQYF.

The J gene is TRBJ1-1, the V gene TRBV3-1 (or the pseudogene TRBV3-2), with 9 positions matching TRBD1. This CDR3 has 13 residues. In germline, CDR1 is LGHDT, CDR2 YNNKEL (reference sequence). V lost 0 bases to trimming and J lost 9 bases; unmatched junction nucleotides: 2. CDR3 in amino acids: CASSQDDRGKAFF. The CDR3, as DNA: TGTGCCAGCAGCCAAGACGACAGGGGGAAAGCTTTCTTT.

The gene calls are TRBV4-2 and TRBJ2-7; 10 positions agree with TRBD2. V dropped 0 bases and J dropped 3; count of bases not matched to a gene: 11. The germline gives CDR1 LGHNA, CDR2 YNFKEQ. The CDR3 is 18 amino acids. The CDR3 here is CASSQDLITSGVSYEQYF. The CDR3 DNA is TGTGCCAGCAGCCAAGATCTTATAACTAGCGGGGTCAGCTACGAGCAGTACTTC.

V usage is TRBV5-1 and J usage is TRBJ2-5, with D maybe TRBD2 (5 bases). The CDR3 loop spans 15 amino acids. The germline CDR1 and CDR2 sequences are SGHRS and YFSETQ. V was pared by 0 bases and J by 2 bases, with 11 bases between. Here the CDR3 reads CASSLGGLGQETQYF. CDR3 DNA sequence: TGCGCCAGCAGCTTGGGAGGGCTGGGGCAAGAGACCCAGTACTTC.

The chain is built from TRBV7-2 and TRBJ2-2, with a possible D match to TRBD1 (5 bases). CDR1 is SGHTA and CDR2 is FQGNSA in the germline V gene. This CDR3 comprises 14 residues. Trimming removed 0 bases from V and 6 bases from J, with 8 bases in between. DNA of the CDR3: TGTGCCAGCAGCTTAGCGGCAGGGCCCGGGGAGCTGTTTTTT. This codes for CASSLAAGPGELFF.

The V and J genes are TRBV10-3 and TRBJ2-5, with unresolved D. The CDR3 length is 13 residues. V lost 10 bases, J lost 3 bases, and 15 bases lay in between. CDR1 is ENHRY, CDR2 SYGVKD, per germline. Here the CDR3 DNA reads TGTGCCACCCAGACAAGACCCGAAGAGACCCAGTACTTC. Protein sequence: CATQTRPEETQYF.

The chain combines TRBV27 with TRBJ1-2, with 8 bases aligning to TRBD1. V trimming: 10 bases; J trimming: 8 bases; junction bases outside the gene matches: 9. There are 12 residues in the CDR3. In germline, CDR1 is MNHEY, CDR2 SMNVEV (reference sequence). CDR3 nucleotides: TGTGCCACCAGGACAGGGCTAATGGGCTACACCTTC. The encoded protein is CATRTGLMGYTF.

This sequence joins TRBV19 and TRBJ2-1, with TRBD1 matching over 9 bases. Germline trimming cut 5 bases from V and 3 bases from J; bases unmatched to any gene: 2. The CDR3 runs 14 residues. Looked up from germline, CDR1 is LNHDA and CDR2 is SQIVND (reference sequence). Written as DNA, the CDR3 is TGTGCCAGTAGTGTGACAGGGGGCTACAATGAGCAGTTCTTC. Residues: CASSVTGGYNEQFF.

With respect to this clone: The same CDR3 also results from other DNA sequences found in this sample. The gene calls are TRBV6-1 and TRBJ1-2; D may be TRBD1 (5 bases). This CDR3 has 14 amino acids. Germline V gives CDR1 MNHNS, CDR2 SASEGT. V lost 2 bases to trimming and J lost 4 bases, with 11 bases between them. CDR3 protein: CASSEQGQSYGYTF. Written as DNA, the CDR3 is TGTGCCAGCAGTGAACAGGGCCAGTCCTATGGCTACACCTTC.

This chain links TRBV7-9 with TRBJ1-6; no firm D call. V was cut by 5 bases and J by 14 bases, with 13 bases left in between. CDR1 and CDR2 (germline): SEHNR, FQNEAQ (reference sequence). CDR3 length: 12 residues. In DNA, the CDR3 is TGTGCCAGCAGCCCAGTAGGGAGTTCCCTCCACTTT. Translation: CASSPVGSSLHF.

This chain links TRBV9 with TRBJ2-5; TRBD1 matches 10 bases. The CDR3 spans 15 residues. Germline values: CDR1 SGDLS, CDR2 YYNGEE. Unmatched junction bases numbered 6, after V lost 3 bases and J lost 4 bases. CDR3 amino acids: CASSETTGGAETQYF. The CDR3 DNA reads as TGTGCCAGCAGCGAAACGACAGGGGGCGCAGAGACCCAGTACTTC.

The J gene is TRBJ1-4, the V gene TRBV4-2; D gene ambiguous. Trimming took off 0 bases at V and 5 bases at J, with 7 bases between the two ends. CDR3 size: 14 residues. Per the germline V gene, CDR1 is LGHNA and CDR2 is YNFKEQ. CDR3 DNA sequence: TGTGCCAGCAGCCAAGATAGGGAGAATGAAAAACTGTTTTTT. It yields the protein CASSQDRENEKLFF.

This clone was observed a handful of times. The chain combines TRBV5-1 with TRBJ1-2; D remains unclear. Deletions cut 0 bases from V and 8 bases from J, with 17 bases between. Germline CDR1 is SGHRS and CDR2 is YFSETQ. The CDR3 is made up of 15 amino acids. CDR3 bases: TGCGCCAGCAGCTTGGGGCAGGCGTGGGTCGCAGGCTACACCTTC. This translates into CASSLGQAWVAGYTF. Filled out from reference TRBV5-1 and TRBJ1-2, the complete variable domain reads KAGVTQTPRYLIKTRGQQVTLSCSPISGHRSVSWYQQTPGQGLQFLFEYFSETQRNKGNFPGRFSGRQFSNSRSEMNVSTLELGDSALYLCASSLGQAWVAGYTFGSGTRLTVV.

This rearrangement joins TRBV2 to TRBJ2-1; no firm D call. The CDR3 spans 11 residues. Per the germline V gene, CDR1 is SNHLY and CDR2 is FYNNEI. The germline V and J ends were trimmed by 6 bases and 4 bases, with 4 bases remaining between them. The CDR3 DNA follows: TGTGCCAGCAGCAGATACAATGAGCAGTTCTTC. It is translated as CASSRYNEQFF. Full variable domain (missing parts from reference TRBV2 and TRBJ2-1): EPEVTQTPSHQVTQMGQEVILRCVPISNHLYFYWYRQILGQKVEFLVSFYNNEISEKSEIFDDQFSVERPDGSNFTLKIRSTKLEDSAMYFCASSRYNEQFFGPGTRLTVL.

The chain links TRBV28 to TRBJ2-7, with TRBD2 as a possible D gene (6 bases). Germline V lookup: CDR1 MDHEN, CDR2 SYDVKM. The CDR3 totals 15 residues. V gave up 5 bases and J gave up 1 base, with 15 bases separating them. This CDR3 is CASSTRWRESYEQYF. In DNA, the CDR3 is TGTGCCAGCAGTACCCGTTGGAGGGAGTCCTACGAGCAGTACTTC. Full variable domain (remainder filled in from reference TRBV28 and TRBJ2-7): DVKVTQSSRYLVKRTGEKVFLECVQDMDHENMFWYRQDPGLGLRLIYFSYDVKMKEKGDIPEGYSVSREKKERFSLILESASTNQTSMYLCASSTRWRESYEQYFGPGTRLTVT.

The genes are TRBV7-5 and TRBJ2-3; the table's TRBD1 call for D was not verified on the DNA. TRBV7-5 counts as a pseudogene. This CDR3 region has 17 residues. The CDR3 region is CVRSPRTVGLRTDTQYF. The CDR3 DNA sequence: TGTGTCAGAAGCCCCCGGACAGTTGGTCTACGCACAGATACGCAGTATTTT.

The gene calls are TRBV18 and TRBJ1-1, with TRBD1 as a possible D gene (5 bases). CDR1 is KGHSH, CDR2 LQKENI, per germline. V was trimmed by 1 base and J by 2 bases, leaving 11 bases between them. CDR3 length: 15 amino acids. The CDR3 DNA is TGTGCCAGCTCACCACGGGGGACTAGAAACACTGAAGCTTTCTTT. This encodes CASSPRGTRNTEAFF.

V usage is TRBV10-2 and J usage is TRBJ1-4; D may be TRBD1 (5 bases). The CDR3 is made up of 16 amino acids. Germline CDR1 WSHSY, CDR2 SAAADI. V lost 2 bases to trimming and J lost 10 bases, with 20 bases between them. CDR3 loop: CASSESWTQGPGKLFF. In DNA form, the CDR3 reads TGCGCCAGCAGTGAGAGTTGGACGCAGGGCCCAGGAAAACTGTTTTTT.

V usage is TRBV9 and J usage is TRBJ2-3; TRBD2 aligns across 10 bases. The V gene end was trimmed by 4 bases and the J gene end by 4 bases; junction bases not matched to a gene: 9. CDR3 size: 16 residues. The germline CDR1 and CDR2 sequences are SGDLS and YYNGEE. Here the CDR3 reads CASSPPASGSSDTQYF. Written as DNA, the CDR3 is TGTGCCAGCAGCCCCCCCGCTAGCGGGAGTTCAGATACGCAGTATTTT.

The chain uses TRBV19 and TRBJ1-5; D might be TRBD1 (5 bases). Germline loops: CDR1 LNHDA, CDR2 SQIVND (reference sequence). Trimming shortened V by 5 bases and J by 4 bases, and 15 bases separated the two germline ends. The CDR3 sequence is 15 residues long. The CDR3 reads CASSPRDFFNQPQHF. CDR3 nucleotide sequence: TGTGCCAGTAGTCCCCGGGACTTTTTTAATCAGCCCCAGCATTTT.

The chain combines TRBV5-1 with TRBJ2-2; 9 bases map to TRBD1. J gave up 6 bases and V 4 bases, and 7 bases lay outside the gene matches. CDR3 length equals 15 residues. The germline CDR1 and CDR2 sequences are SGHRS and YFSETQ. The CDR3 protein is CASSVRDRVSGELFF. The CDR3 nucleotides read TGCGCCAGCAGCGTCCGGGACAGGGTGTCCGGGGAGCTGTTTTTT.

This rearrangement joins TRBV6-6 to TRBJ1-6, with no clear D. Between the trimmed V and J ends, which lost 6 bases and 9 bases, there was a span of 12 bases. Germline V gene data show CDR1 as MNHNY and CDR2 as SVGAGI (reference sequence). The CDR3 loop spans 13 amino acids. The CDR3 protein is CASRPGVRSPLHF. The CDR3, as DNA: TGTGCCAGCAGACCCGGGGTTCGTTCACCCCTCCACTTT.

This clone has just one count. This sequence joins TRBV5-1 and TRBJ1-4; D perhaps matches TRBD1 (5 bases). Germline values: CDR1 SGHRS, CDR2 YFSETQ. The length of the CDR3 is 15 residues. V lost 4 bases and J lost 7, with 17 bases in between. The DNA for the CDR3 is TGCGCCAGCAGCCCCGGTTCGGGGGGTGGTGAAAAACTGTTTTTT. This gives the protein CASSPGSGGGEKLFF.

V and J are TRBV5-4 and TRBJ2-7, with 8 positions matching TRBD2. This CDR3 contains 15 residues. Germline lookup yields CDR1 SGHNT and CDR2 YYREEE (reference sequence). With V trimmed by 4 bases and J by 0 bases, 6 bases remained unmatched. The CDR3 loop reads CASSRAGGASYEQYF. The CDR3 bases are TGTGCCAGCAGCCGGGCGGGGGGCGCCTCCTACGAGCAGTACTTC.

In DNA, the CDR3 is TGTGCCTTAGACACAGGGGGGGAGACCCAGTACTTC. Protein sequence: CALDTGGETQYF. V is TRBV30 and J is TRBJ2-5, with 8 bases identical to TRBD1. Germline CDR1 GTSNPN, CDR2 SVGIG (reference sequence). The V gene end was trimmed by 7 bases and the J gene end by 5 bases; junction bases not matched to a gene: 6. The CDR3 is 12 amino acids.

This sequence joins TRBV11-2 and TRBJ1-2; D not resolved. The CDR3 loop spans 12 amino acids. Between the trimmed V and J ends, which lost 1 base and 8 bases, there was a span of 8 bases. CDR1 is SGHAT and CDR2 is FQNNGV in the germline V gene. The CDR3 DNA follows: TGTGCCAGCAGCTTAGGACTAGAGGGCTACACCTTC. Translating it yields CASSLGLEGYTF.

This clone has only a few counts. The chain has TRBV3-1 (or the pseudogene TRBV3-2) and TRBJ1-6; TRBD1 aligns across 11 bases. The CDR3 covers 15 residues. The germline CDR1 and CDR2 sequences are LGHDT and YNNKEL (reference sequence). V dropped 4 bases and J dropped 9; count of bases not matched to a gene: 5. This chain's CDR3 is CASSLRDRGSSPLHF. The CDR3 nucleotides are TGTGCCAGCAGCCTACGGGACAGGGGGTCTTCACCCCTCCACTTT.

This clone was counted between two and nine times. Other DNA sequences from this sample encode an identical CDR3 as well. The J gene is TRBJ2-7, the V gene TRBV11-3; no clear D gene. This CDR3 is built from 13 residues. V lost 1 base to trimming and J lost 5 bases, with 9 bases between them. Germline lookup yields CDR1 SGHNT and CDR2 YENEEA. The CDR3 here is CASSLGPRDEQYF. In nucleotides, the CDR3 is TGTGCCAGCAGCTTAGGTCCCCGGGACGAGCAGTACTTC. Full variable domain (missing parts from reference TRBV11-3 and TRBJ2-7): EAGVVQSPRYKIIEKKQPVAFWCNPISGHNTLYWYLQNLGQGPELLIRYENEEAVDDSQLPKDRFSAERLKGVDSTLKIQPAELGDSAVYLCASSLGPRDEQYFGPGTRLTVT.